This T cell receptor (beta chain) comes out of a study of T-cell reconstitution after alpha-beta-depleted transplantation in children. Overall study results and limits: From surviving recipient T cells and thymic progenitors came the high day-60 TCRbeta diversity observed in some patients. Several hundred expanded graft clones reportedly gave rise to the alpha-beta T cells present about two months after transplant.

Preparing the TCRbeta library involved the use of unique molecular identifiers. Via MiXCR, TCRdb re-called the PCR reads, giving one row per CDR3 protein. The sample has almost 250,000 distinct CDR3 sequences, about 26% seen once; the top ten hold roughly 2.5%. Note on this clonotype: Its target is not known.

There are 14 residues in the CDR3. V was shortened by 4 bases and J by 5 bases, with 14 bases between the two germline ends. Germline V gene lookup returns CDR1 SGHRS and CDR2 YFSETQ. The sequence was obtained from a girl between 2 and 10 years old with Fanconi anemia, due to receive a stem cell transplant. The chain links TRBV5-1 to TRBJ2-3; D call uncertain. Sample: PBMCs, taken before TCRalphabeta/CD19-depleted stem cell transplant. The CDR3, as DNA: TGCGCCAGCAGCGACCGGTTCATGGTAGATACGCAGTATTTT. This translates into CASSDRFMVDTQYF.